The source of this T cell receptor beta chain is a study of T cells after yellow fever vaccination. TCRdb called the 5' RACE reads again in MiXCR, with one record for every CDR3 protein. The table lists hundreds of thousands of distinct CDR3 sequences, 13% of them singletons. V lost 3 bases to trimming and J lost 7 bases, with 17 bases between them. Germline CDR1 SGHKS, CDR2 YYEKEE (reference sequence). The length of the CDR3 is 15 residues. The chain links TRBV5-5 to TRBJ2-1; tentatively, D is TRBD2 (6 bases). The receptor was isolated from a man younger than 45 who received the YFV17D yellow fever vaccine. The source was PBMCs, collected on the day of the yellow fever booster vaccination. The CDR3 here is CASSSRLVPPNEQFF. The CDR3 DNA follows: TGTGCCAGCAGCTCCCGACTAGTACCCCCTAATGAGCAGTTCTTC.